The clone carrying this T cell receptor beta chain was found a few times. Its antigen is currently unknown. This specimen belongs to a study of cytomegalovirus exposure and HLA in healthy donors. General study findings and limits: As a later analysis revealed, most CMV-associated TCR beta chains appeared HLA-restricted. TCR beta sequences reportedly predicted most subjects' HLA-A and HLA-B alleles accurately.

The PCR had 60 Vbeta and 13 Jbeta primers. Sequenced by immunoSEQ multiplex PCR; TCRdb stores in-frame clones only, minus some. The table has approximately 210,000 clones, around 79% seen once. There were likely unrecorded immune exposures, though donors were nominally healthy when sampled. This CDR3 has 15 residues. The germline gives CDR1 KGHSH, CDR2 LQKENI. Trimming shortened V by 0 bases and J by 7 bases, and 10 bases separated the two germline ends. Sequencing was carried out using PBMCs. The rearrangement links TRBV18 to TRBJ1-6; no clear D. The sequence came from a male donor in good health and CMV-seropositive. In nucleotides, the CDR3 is TGTGCCAGCTCACCACCGGGGAGAGGAAATTCACCCCTCCACTTT. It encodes CASSPPGRGNSPLHF.